Listed below are T cell receptor beta chains from one sample, sequenced in a study of beta chain features in type 1 diabetes. Using immunoSEQ multiplex PCR, the repertoire was profiled, and TCRdb retains in-frame clones only, with some absent. Found here are nearly 700,000 clones, around an eighth of them singletons; the top ten hold 0.02% to 0.025%. Sequences were obtained from naive CD4+ T cells from blood. All receptors come from a man in his late teens or twenties with type 1 diabetes. CDR3s include the opening cysteine and the closing phenylalanine or tryptophan. A D gene is named only where the DNA matches it firmly. Clone size is stated in some rows and not others, as once, few, many or a class when expanded.

j_call d_call v_call clone_size cdr3_nt cdr3_aa
TRBJ1-1 - TRBV5-1 few TGCGCCAGCAGGGGACGGTTGATCACTGAAGCTTTCTTT CASRGRLITEAFF
TRBJ1-3 - TRBV9 - TGTGCCAGCAGCGACGGTGGGTCGTGTTATTTT CASSDGGSCYF
TRBJ2-7 - TRBV30 few TGTGCCTGGGGTGTAGGGGGAAATACAGGTCCCTACGAGCAGTACTTC CAWGVGGNTGPYEQYF
TRBJ1-6 TRBD1 TRBV5-6 few TGTGCCAGCAGCGGACAGGGGCTTTATTCACCCCTCCACTTT CASSGQGLYSPLHF
TRBJ2-5 TRBD1 TRBV4-1 - TGCGCCAGCAGCAAAGCCTTAACAGGGGGCGCGGAGACCCAGTACTTC CASSKALTGGAETQYF
TRBJ1-1 - TRBV30 few TGTGCCTGGAGTGGGATAGGGTCGAACACTGAAGCTTTCTTT CAWSGIGSNTEAFF
TRBJ2-2 - TRBV4-2 once TGTGCCAGCAGCCCCCGGACGCTCAACACCGGGGAGCTGTTTTTT CASSPRTLNTGELFF
TRBJ2-5 - TRBV6-1 - TGTGCCAGCACCGGGGGAACGGAGACCCAGTACTTC CASTGGTETQYF
TRBJ2-3 - TRBV6-5 - TGTGCCAGCAGTTATCGTCAACTTAGCACAGATACGCAGTATTTT CASSYRQLSTDTQYF
TRBJ1-1 - TRBV29-1 - TGCAGCGTTGTCGGCAGGCTAAACACTGAAGCTTTCTTT CSVVGRLNTEAFF
TRBJ2-1 TRBD2 TRBV4-1 - TGCGCCAGCAGCCAACGGAAATCTAGCGGGGGGGCGGACAATGAGCAGTTCTTC CASSQRKSSGGADNEQFF
TRBJ1-3 - TRBV9 few TGTGCCAGCAGCGTAGGGCCCAAAAGGGGCTCTGGAAACACCATATATTTT CASSVGPKRGSGNTIYF
TRBJ2-3 TRBD1 TRBV4-1 few TGCGCCAGCAGCATACTTACAGGGGGCTTCACAGATACGCAGTATTTT CASSILTGGFTDTQYF
TRBJ2-7 - TRBV18 - TGTGCCAGCTCACCTACGGGTGGAGGGTCCTACGAGCAGTACTTC CASSPTGGGSYEQYF
TRBJ1-1 - TRBV28 few TGTGCCAGCATATTCCAGGGAACTGAAGCTTTCTTT CASIFQGTEAFF
TRBJ1-2 - TRBV9 few TGTGCCAGCAGGGAACTCGGGACACCTCCTAACTATGGCTACACCTTC CASRELGTPPNYGYTF
TRBJ1-1 - TRBV2 few TGTGCCAGCAAGGCGGAGGGCCCCACTGAAGCTTTCTTT CASKAEGPTEAFF
TRBJ1-1 TRBD1 TRBV6-5 few TGTGCCAGCAGTCGAACAGGGGAGGGTAACTCTGAAGCTTTCTTT CASSRTGEGNSEAFF
TRBJ1-2 - TRBV19 - TGTGCCAGTCGCCCCCCAGGGGCGGGATACTATGGCTACACCTTC CASRPPGAGYYGYTF
TRBJ1-1 - TRBV30 few TGTGCCTGGACCCGGGGGGGGTCCACTGAAGCTTTCTTT CAWTRGGSTEAFF
TRBJ1-1 - TRBV13 - TGTGCCAGCAGCCTGGGAACGGGGGGTGAAGCTTTCTTT CASSLGTGGEAFF
TRBJ2-7 TRBD1 TRBV30 few TGTGCCTGGAGTTCGTTCGCTACAGGGGTCGTCGAGCAGTACTTC CAWSSFATGVVEQYF
TRBJ2-5 - TRBV7-2 - TGTGCCAGCAGCTTAGTACGGCCTGGAGAGACCCAGTACTTC CASSLVRPGETQYF
TRBJ2-1 TRBD1 TRBV5-1 few TGCGCCAGCAGCTTGGCGTCTTTTGGGACAGCGAGCTCCTACAATGAGCAGTTCTTC CASSLASFGTASSYNEQFF
TRBJ2-7 - TRBV7-9 - TGTGCCAGCACCCACGGGCTTTTCTACGAGCAGTACTTC CASTHGLFYEQYF
TRBJ2-3 - TRBV13 many TGTGCCAGCAGGGCCAATGCAGATACGCAGTATTTT CASRANADTQYF
TRBJ1-2 - TRBV6-5 - TGTGCCAGCAGTCCCGCCGAGGGGTATGGCTACACCTTC CASSPAEGYGYTF
TRBJ2-7 - TRBV27 few TGTGCCAGCAGGGCAGGGGCTCTCGAGCAGTACTTC CASRAGALEQYF
TRBJ2-2 - TRBV7-9 few TGTGCCAGCAGCCCCGATGGGGTAACCGGGGAGCTGTTTTTT CASSPDGVTGELFF
TRBJ2-5 TRBD1 TRBV19 few TGTGCCAGTAGTATTGGGACAGGGCTGGAGACCCAGTACTTC CASSIGTGLETQYF
TRBJ1-1 TRBD1 TRBV2 - TGTGCCACCCGGGACAGGGAAGACACTGAAGCTTTCTTT CATRDREDTEAFF
TRBJ1-1 - TRBV2 - TGTGCCAGCTTAATACGGGGGAACACTGAAGCTTTCTTT CASLIRGNTEAFF
TRBJ2-1 - TRBV2 few TGTGCCAGCCTGACAGGAGTGAGCTCCTACAATGAGCAGTTCTTC CASLTGVSSYNEQFF
TRBJ1-5 - TRBV10-3 - TGTGCCATCAGTGAGTATGGGGCTTCGGATCAGCCCCAGCATTTT CAISEYGASDQPQHF
TRBJ2-2 - TRBV30 few TGTGCCTGGACCTCATCGGGGGCTGGCGGGGAGCTGTTTTTT CAWTSSGAGGELFF
TRBJ2-3 TRBD2 TRBV7-9 - TGTGCCAGCAGCTTCTCCACTAGCGGGGGGACAGATACGCAGTATTTT CASSFSTSGGTDTQYF
TRBJ1-1 - TRBV2 - TGTGCCAGCAGCCTAACTCGGATGAACACTGAAGCTTTCTTT CASSLTRMNTEAFF
TRBJ2-3 - TRBV30 many TGTGCCTGGAGTGTACGAGATACGCAGTATTTT CAWSVRDTQYF
TRBJ2-7 - TRBV27 - TGTGCCAGCAGTCTCAGGGTCTCCTACGAGCAGTACTTC CASSLRVSYEQYF
TRBJ2-7 TRBD1 TRBV29-1 few TGCAGCGTTGGGACAGGGGGCGCTTCGAGTGAGCAGTACTTC CSVGTGGASSEQYF